This TCR beta chain comes out of a study of blood T cell repertoires in COVID-19. The CDR3 sequence is 17 residues long. The V gene's germline CDR1 is KGHSH and CDR2 LQKENI. Losses at the gene ends were 5 bases for V and 3 bases for J; bases not matched to a gene: 8. This clone was counted a single time. The method was immunoSEQ multiplex PCR; TCRdb's version includes in-frame clones alone and lacks a portion of them. Among some 490,000 clones listed, 80% to 90% were seen once. Source material: peripheral blood. This clonotype was sampled from a human donor in a cohort sampled during active COVID-19. The V call is TRBV18, the J call TRBJ1-6; TRBD1 aligns across 9 bases. The CDR3 nucleotides are TGTGCCAGCTCAGAAAGGACAGGGGACAACTATAATTCACCCCTCCACTTT. Its protein is CASSERTGDNYNSPLHF.